The clone carrying this T cell receptor (beta chain) was seen repeatedly, ten times or more. The source of the sample is a study of T-cell reconstitution after alpha-beta-depleted transplantation in children. CDR1 and CDR2 (germline): SGHRS, YFSETQ. V was pared by 1 base and J by 3 bases, with 7 bases between. CDR3 size: 14 residues. TCRbeta library preparation incorporated unique molecular identifiers. TCRdb ran MiXCR on the PCR reads and lists one entry per CDR3 protein. The profile shows 380,000 or so distinct CDR3 sequences, about 14% of them singletons. This rearrangement joins TRBV5-1 to TRBJ2-2; no reliable D call. The sample was PBMCs, taken from the stem cell graft. The TCR originated in a human donor who donated a stem cell graft to a child with Fanconi anemia. The CDR3, as DNA: TGCGCCAGCAGCTTGTCCGCCCACACCGGGGAGCTGTTTTTT. Residues: CASSLSAHTGELFF. Variable domain in full (rest from reference TRBV5-1 and TRBJ2-2): KAGVTQTPRYLIKTRGQQVTLSCSPISGHRSVSWYQQTPGQGLQFLFEYFSETQRNKGNFPGRFSGRQFSNSRSEMNVSTLELGDSALYLCASSLSAHTGELFFGEGSRLTVL.